The clone carrying this T cell receptor (beta chain) has only one observation. The antigen is not known. TCRdb called the RT-PCR reads again in MiXCR, with one record for every CDR3 protein. The data contain more than 700,000 distinct CDR3 sequences, approximately 21% of them singletons. This specimen belongs to a study of response to subunit inactivated influenza vaccine. Findings and caveats of the study: Each seasonal influenza vaccination, the authors suggested, recruits few new T cells.

Deletions cut 5 bases from V and 12 bases from J, with 26 bases between. The CDR3 sequence is 16 residues long. Germline CDR1 reads SGHVS; CDR2 reads FQNEAQ. This TCR was recovered from a man aged 45-65 years who received an inactivated influenza vaccine. The chain employs TRBV7-8 and TRBJ2-1; no reliable D call. Sequenced material: PBMCs from blood, taken approximately 5 days after vaccination. CDR3 nucleotide sequence: TGTGCCAGCAGCCCTACCTCAAGCTCCTTAATGATGGGGCAGTTCTTC. Translating gives CASSPTSSSLMMGQFF.